This is a list of T cell receptor beta chains from one sample in a study of shared clonotypes between healthy human individuals. The method was immunoSEQ multiplex PCR; TCRdb's version includes in-frame clones alone and lacks a portion of them. The sample holds about 2.1 million clones, more than 85% seen once. The sample taken for sequencing was naive CD8+ T cells from PBMCs. These receptors originate from a man younger than 30 in good health. Some clones in this sample may be carry-over from other donors' samples. CDR3s include the opening cysteine and the closing phenylalanine or tryptophan. D genes are given only for firm matches. Expanded clones are given a class, and other clones once, few, many or no size at all.

d_gene,v_gene,j_gene,abundance,CDR3nt,CDR3aa
.,TRBV19,TRBJ1-5,.,TGTGCCAGTAGTATAGACGCTTTCGGGTCTTGGGGAGGCCGTAATCAGCCCCAGCATTTT,CASSIDAFGSWGGRNQPQHF
.,TRBV15,TRBJ2-7,.,TGTGCCACCAGCGGGGACAACTCCTACGAGCAGTACTTC,CATSGDNSYEQYF
TRBD1,TRBV9,TRBJ2-2,.,TGTGCCAGCAGCACGGACAGGGGGCCCGGGGAGCTGTTTTTT,CASSTDRGPGELFF
TRBD1,TRBV7-9,TRBJ1-5,.,TGTGCCAGCAGCCTACAGGGGGAGGGGACCCAGCATTTT,CASSLQGEGTQHF
TRBD1,TRBV28,TRBJ2-3,.,TGTGCCAGCAGTCATCCTCGACAGGGTTTAAACACAGATACGCAGTATTTT,CASSHPRQGLNTDTQYF
.,TRBV15,TRBJ2-7,.,TGTGCCACCAGCACCCAAAACGAGCAGTACTTC,CATSTQNEQYF
TRBD2,TRBV11-2,TRBJ2-7,.,TGTGCCAGCAGCTTAACTAGCGGGCAAGCCTACGAGCAGTACTTC,CASSLTSGQAYEQYF
.,TRBV10-1,TRBJ2-1,.,TGCGCCAGCAGTGATTGGCTAAGGGAAGGGGGCAATGAGCAGTTCTTC,CASSDWLREGGNEQFF
TRBD1,TRBV4-1,TRBJ1-2,.,TGCGCCAGCAGCCAGGTTGGAGACAGGGGGCTAAATGGCTACACCTTC,CASSQVGDRGLNGYTF
.,TRBV13,TRBJ2-5,.,TGTGCCAGCAGCTTAGGGACTAAAGAGACCCAGTACTTC,CASSLGTKETQYF
.,TRBV4-1,TRBJ1-2,.,TGCGCCAGCAGAACAACGGCTGGCTACACCTTC,CASRTTAGYTF
.,TRBV19,TRBJ1-2,.,TGTGCCAGTTTTTCCCGAACACATAACTATGGCTACACCTTC,CASFSRTHNYGYTF
TRBD2,TRBV6-6,TRBJ2-7,.,TGTGCCACTCTGGGACTAGCGGAACCCACCAGGTACGAGCAGTACTTC,CATLGLAEPTRYEQYF
TRBD2,TRBV7-9,TRBJ2-7,.,TGTGCCAGCAGCCTAGCGGGAGGGCCCACCTACGAGCAGTACTTC,CASSLAGGPTYEQYF
.,TRBV6-5,TRBJ1-1,.,TGTGCCAGCAGTTCAGACTGGACGGCCCTGAACACTGAAGCTTTCTTT,CASSSDWTALNTEAFF
TRBD1,TRBV2,TRBJ2-4,.,TGTGCCAGCAGTGGGGACAGGGGCTGGGCCAAAAACATTCAGTACTTC,CASSGDRGWAKNIQYF
.,TRBV4-1,TRBJ2-2,.,TGCGCCAGCAGCCACCGGACAGGGGAGCTGTTTTTT,CASSHRTGELFF
.,TRBV7-2,TRBJ2-7,.,TGTGCCAGCAGCTTAGGAATTTCCTACGAGCAGTACTTC,CASSLGISYEQYF
.,TRBV4-3,TRBJ1-1,.,TGCGCCAGCAGCCAAGGCCCGGGGCAGGGCACTGAAGCTTTCTTT,CASSQGPGQGTEAFF
.,TRBV9,TRBJ1-4,once,TGTGCCAGCAGCCCACCGGGGTGGAGGGAAGGAGAAAAACTGTTTTTT,CASSPPGWREGEKLFF
TRBD1,TRBV5-6,TRBJ2-7,.,TGTGCCAGCAGCTTGTCGGGACAGGGGATGATCGCCTACGAGCAGTACTTC,CASSLSGQGMIAYEQYF
TRBD2,TRBV11-3,TRBJ2-1,.,TGTGCCAGCAGCGAGACTAGCGGGTCCCTCCCGGGGCAGTTCTTC,CASSETSGSLPGQFF
TRBD1,TRBV28,TRBJ1-2,.,TGTGCCAGCAGTGACGGACAGGGGGCAGATGGCTACACCTTC,CASSDGQGADGYTF
.,TRBV10-3,TRBJ2-3,.,TGTGCCATCAGGTTGATGTTAAGCCCGGATACGCAGTATTTT,CAIRLMLSPDTQYF
.,TRBV5-6,TRBJ1-1,.,TGTGCCAGCAGCCTTGTTCCCGGCGGGTTACCTTTCTTT,CASSLVPGGLPFF
.,TRBV30,TRBJ2-7,.,TGTGCCTGGAGTCCTCCTATTATGTGGTACGAGCAGTACTTC,CAWSPPIMWYEQYF
.,TRBV5-6,TRBJ2-1,.,TGTGCCAGCAGCTTGGAAATTGACAATGAGCAGTTCTTC,CASSLEIDNEQFF
.,TRBV28,TRBJ1-1,.,TGTGCCAGCACCCCCCGGTTGTTGAACACTGAAGCTTTCTTT,CASTPRLLNTEAFF
.,TRBV10-3,TRBJ2-7,.,TGTGCCATCAGTGAGGGGTTCCACGAGCAGTACTTC,CAISEGFHEQYF
.,TRBV7-9,TRBJ2-3,.,TGTGCCAGCAGCTCCGCATCAGAGCCGAGCACAGATACGCAGTATTTT,CASSSASEPSTDTQYF
TRBD2,TRBV7-8,TRBJ2-1,.,TGTGCCAGCAGCTTTTTCGGGAGGCGGGGCTCCTACAATGAGCAGTTCTTC,CASSFFGRRGSYNEQFF
TRBD2,TRBV7-9,TRBJ2-3,.,TGTGCCAGCAGCTTTTGGGATTGGGGGGGAATAGATACGCAGTATTTT,CASSFWDWGGIDTQYF
.,TRBV7-2,TRBJ2-7,.,TGTGCCAGCAGCTTAAGGGACCCGACCTACGAGCAGTACTTC,CASSLRDPTYEQYF
.,TRBV28,TRBJ1-2,once,TGTGCCAGCAGTTTCCACCCAGTGGGGGGCGCGCCGGGCTACACCTTC,CASSFHPVGGAPGYTF
.,TRBV6-1,TRBJ1-2,.,TGTGCCAGCAGTGACTGGCGGGACGCAATATACCGTAACTATGGCTACACCTTC,CASSDWRDAIYRNYGYTF
TRBD2,TRBV27,TRBJ2-1,.,TGTGCCAGCAGTTCGTTGGCGGGAGGGCCCCTAGGTGAGCAGTTCTTC,CASSSLAGGPLGEQFF
TRBD1,TRBV28,TRBJ2-7,.,TGTGCCAGCAGTTTTACGACAGGGTGGTACGAGCAGTACTTC,CASSFTTGWYEQYF
TRBD2,TRBV19,TRBJ2-1,.,TGTGCCAGTAGTATGCTCGGAGCGGGAGGGTACAATGAGCAGTTCTTC,CASSMLGAGGYNEQFF
.,TRBV29-1,TRBJ1-5,once,TGCAGCGCGCGGACAGAAAGCAATCAGCCCCAGCATTTT,CSARTESNQPQHF
.,TRBV5-1,TRBJ2-1,.,TGCGCCAGCAGCTTGGCCACTGCTAGCGACGACGGGGGGTTCTTC,CASSLATASDDGGFF
.,TRBV4-1,TRBJ2-4,.,TGCGCCAGCAGCCAAGATCTAGTCCTGCGAACCAAAAACATTCAGTACTTC,CASSQDLVLRTKNIQYF
.,TRBV27,TRBJ2-5,.,TGTGCCAGCAGGATGTCGGGCACTTTTTTACAAGAGACCCAGTACTTC,CASRMSGTFLQETQYF
TRBD1,TRBV5-6,TRBJ1-1,.,TGTGCCAGCAGCTCTACTCCCGGTTCAGGGACAGATGGCACTGAAGCTTTCTTT,CASSSTPGSGTDGTEAFF
.,TRBV6-1,TRBJ2-2,.,TGTGCCAGCAGTGACGGTCACCTCGCAATAAACACCGGGGAGCTGTTTTTT,CASSDGHLAINTGELFF
.,TRBV27,TRBJ2-1,.,TGTGCCAGCAGTATCCAGTTGGTCTACGGCTCTGAGCAGTTCTTC,CASSIQLVYGSEQFF
.,TRBV28,TRBJ1-6,once,TGTGCCAGCAGTCCCACCGGGACCTATAATTCACCCCTCCACTTT,CASSPTGTYNSPLHF
.,TRBV27,TRBJ1-5,.,TGTGCCAGCAGCCCAATTGGGGCCAATCAGCCCCAGCATTTT,CASSPIGANQPQHF
.,TRBV7-6,TRBJ2-7,.,TGTGCCAGCAGCAGGTACAGGGACGGCGAGCAGTACTTC,CASSRYRDGEQYF
.,TRBV25-1,TRBJ2-4,.,TGTGCCAGCAGTGTGGGGTGGGGCAAAAACATTCAGTACTTC,CASSVGWGKNIQYF
.,TRBV5-6,TRBJ1-2,.,TGTGCCAGCAGCTTGGGGGGCACAAGGGTCTATGGCTACACCTTC,CASSLGGTRVYGYTF
.,TRBV6-1,TRBJ1-1,.,TGTGCCAGCAGCGAAAACACTGAAGCTTTCTTT,CASSENTEAFF
.,TRBV4-1,TRBJ2-7,.,TGCGCCAGCAGCCAAGATCCCGACCTCCACTACGAGCAGTACTTC,CASSQDPDLHYEQYF
.,TRBV4-2,TRBJ1-1,once,TGTGCCAGCAGCCAAGATCGGAGGGGGACGAACACTGAAGCTTTCTTT,CASSQDRRGTNTEAFF
.,TRBV28,TRBJ2-5,.,TGTGCCAGCAAAAGGGGGCAAGAGACCCAGTACTTC,CASKRGQETQYF
.,TRBV21-1,TRBJ1-2,.,TGTGCCAGCAGCGTTCGGACAGCCCACTCTAACTATGGCTACACCTTC,CASSVRTAHSNYGYTF
.,TRBV28,TRBJ1-2,.,TGTGCCACCCACCCTCTCCGAACCTATGGCTACACCTTC,CATHPLRTYGYTF
.,TRBV19,TRBJ2-2,.,TGTGCCAGTAGTATACCAGACAGGTTGAGATTTGGGACCGGGGAGCTGTTTTTT,CASSIPDRLRFGTGELFF